Listed here are 21 T cell receptor beta chains from one sample, sequenced in a study of blood T cell repertoires in COVID-19. TCRdb's copy holds only in-frame clones and misses some; the assay was immunoSEQ multiplex PCR. This table holds 140,000 or so clones, around 79% found once. Sequencing was carried out using peripheral blood. All receptors derive from a woman in her sixties or seventies with COVID-19, enrolled during active disease.

The rearrangement uses TRBV21-1 and TRBJ2-4; the table's D call TRBD2 went unverified against the DNA. TRBV21-1 corresponds to a pseudogene. The CDR3 runs 16 residues. CDR3 nucleotide sequence: TGTGCCAGCAGCAATTTTCTCCGGTTAGCCAAAAACATTCAGTACTTC. Its protein product is CASSNFLRLAKNIQYF.

The V gene is TRBV30, the J gene TRBJ1-6, with TRBD1 identical over 9 bases. Germline V CDR1 and CDR2: GTSNPN, SVGIG (reference sequence). The CDR3 has 17 residues. V lost 0 bases and J lost 10; bases outside the gene matches: 13. CDR3 sequence: CAWSVLEEGQGNSPLHF. The CDR3 region has the DNA TGTGCCTGGAGTGTACTTGAGGAAGGACAGGGGAACTCACCCCTCCACTTT.

This clone came up a few times. The V call is TRBV10-3, the J call TRBJ1-1; TRBD1 might be the D (6 bases). Germline CDR1 ENHRY, CDR2 SYGVKD. CDR3 length: 12 amino acids. Trimming removed 8 bases at V and 1 base at J, with 8 bases between. CDR3 sequence reads: CAIGQQNTEAFF. DNA of the CDR3: TGTGCCATCGGACAGCAGAACACTGAAGCTTTCTTT.

The chain couples TRBV6-5 to TRBJ2-2; 10 bases fit TRBD2. V lost 7 bases and J lost 1; bases outside the gene matches: 3. The CDR3 totals 15 residues. Germline V gives CDR1 MNHEY, CDR2 SVGAGI. CDR3 sequence reads: CASTSGGGNTGELFF. The CDR3 DNA reads TGTGCCAGCACTAGCGGGGGAGGGAACACCGGGGAGCTGTTTTTT.

The genes are TRBV30 and TRBJ1-4; TRBD1 aligns across 8 bases. The length of the CDR3 is 13 residues. Germline CDR1 reads GTSNPN; CDR2 reads SVGIG (reference sequence). V lost 7 bases to trimming and J lost 5 bases; unmatched junction nucleotides: 6. In nucleotides, the CDR3 is TGTGCCTCCGGGACAGGACTGAATGAAAAACTGTTTTTT. It translates to CASGTGLNEKLFF.

V usage is TRBV5-8 and J usage is TRBJ1-5, with D tentatively TRBD1 (6 bases). Looked up from germline, CDR1 is SGHTS and CDR2 is YDEGEE. V lost 2 bases, J lost 9 bases, and 24 bases lay in between. The CDR3 totals 17 residues. The CDR3 protein is CASSFDWRQARIRPQHF. The DNA for the CDR3 is TGTGCCAGCAGCTTCGATTGGAGACAGGCCCGAATTCGGCCCCAGCATTTT. Drawing the rest from reference TRBV5-8 and TRBJ1-5, the complete variable domain is EAGVTQSPTHLIKTRGQQATLRCSPISGHTSVYWYQQALGLGLQFLLWYDEGEERNRGNFPPRFSGRQFPNYSSELNVNALELEDSALYLCASSFDWRQARIRPQHFGDGTRLSIL.

The chain links TRBV6-2 or TRBV6-3 to TRBJ2-7; 13 bases match TRBD2. Trimming removed 4 bases from V and 1 base from J; junction bases left unmatched: 10. This CDR3 is 18 amino acids long. Germline assignment: CDR1 MNHEY and CDR2 SVGEGT. The CDR3 region is CASSSAGGLAGVSYEQYF. DNA for the CDR3: TGTGCCAGCAGTTCGGCCGGTGGACTAGCGGGGGTATCCTACGAGCAGTACTTC.

The rearrangement joins TRBV9 to TRBJ1-1; D unclear. Trimming removed 4 bases from V and 6 bases from J, with 13 bases in between. Germline V gives CDR1 SGDLS, CDR2 YYNGEE. The CDR3 spans 13 residues. CDR3 amino acids: CASSKSPGAEAFF. In DNA form, the CDR3 reads TGTGCCAGCAGCAAATCCCCCGGGGCTGAAGCTTTCTTT.

This chain joins TRBV9 and TRBJ1-4, with 7 nucleotides matching TRBD1. The length of the CDR3 is 15 residues. Germline trimming cut 0 bases from V and 3 bases from J; bases unmatched to any gene: 2. Germline values: CDR1 SGDLS, CDR2 YYNGEE. The CDR3 region has the DNA TGTGCCAGCAGCGTAGAGGGGGCGGCTAATGAAAAACTGTTTTTT. As protein: CASSVEGAANEKLFF. Variable domain in full (rest from reference TRBV9 and TRBJ1-4): DSGVTQTPKHLITATGQRVTLRCSPRSGDLSVYWYQQSLDQGLQFLIQYYNGEERAKGNILERFSAQQFPDLHSELNLSSLELGDSALYFCASSVEGAANEKLFFGSGTQLSVL.

The gene calls are TRBV6-5 and TRBJ2-3, with 10 nucleotides matching TRBD1. CDR1 MNHEY and CDR2 SVGAGI come from the germline V gene. With 6 bases clipped from V and 2 bases from J, the junction kept 5 bases outside the gene matches. The CDR3 extends over 15 amino acids. CDR3: CASSPRQGATDTQYF. DNA of the CDR3: TGTGCCAGCAGCCCGCGACAGGGGGCCACAGATACGCAGTATTTT.

The chain employs TRBV5-4 and TRBJ1-4, with D perhaps TRBD1 (5 bases). The germline V gene encodes CDR1 SGHNT and CDR2 YYREEE (reference sequence). The CDR3 length is 13 residues. Deletions cut 1 base from V and 5 bases from J, with 6 bases between. CDR3 in DNA: TGTGCCAGCAGCTTGCGGGGGAATGAAAAACTGTTTTTT. This encodes CASSLRGNEKLFF.

This clone was recorded once. The chain uses TRBV6-6 and TRBJ1-6; tentatively, D is TRBD1 (6 bases). The CDR3 totals 15 residues. Trimming took off 5 bases at V and 6 bases at J, with 14 bases between the two ends. Looked up from germline, CDR1 is MNHNY and CDR2 is SVGAGI (reference sequence). CDR3 in amino acids: CASSRLDSINSPLHF. In DNA form, the CDR3 reads TGTGCCAGCAGTCGGCTGGACAGTATTAATTCACCCCTCCACTTT.

The rearrangement joins TRBV19 to TRBJ1-1; D may be TRBD1 (5 bases). The CDR3 spans 13 residues. Trimming stripped 5 bases from V and 7 bases from J, with 14 bases between. Germline V gene sequence: CDR1 LNHDA, CDR2 SQIVND (reference sequence). CDR3 in DNA: TGTGCCAGTAGTTTCCGTGGGGGGGGTGAAGCTTTCTTT. Translating gives CASSFRGGGEAFF. The full variable domain, completed using reference TRBV19 and TRBJ1-1, is DGGITQSPKYLFRKEGQNVTLSCEQNLNHDAMYWYRQDPGQGLRLIYYSQIVNDFQKGDIAEGYSVSREKKESFPLTVTSAQKNPTAFYLCASSFRGGGEAFFGQGTRLTVV.

This clone has only a few counts. V gene TRBV2 combines with J gene TRBJ1-6; the D gene is possibly TRBD1 (6 bases). Per germline, CDR1 SNHLY and CDR2 FYNNEI. This CDR3 has 15 amino acids. V was trimmed by 7 bases and J by 0 bases, leaving 10 bases between them. CDR3 nucleotides: TGTGCCAGCACCCAGGGGAGCTCCTATAATTCACCCCTCCACTTT. The encoded protein is CASTQGSSYNSPLHF.

This clone has a handful of counts. The chain links TRBV6-6 to TRBJ2-3; 8 bases are shared with TRBD2. The CDR3 is 18 amino acids. Germline CDR1 and CDR2: MNHNY and SVGAGI (reference sequence). J gave up 1 base and V 5 bases, and 14 bases lay outside the gene matches. The CDR3 loop is CASSRGLALNFRTDTQYF. DNA of the CDR3: TGTGCCAGCAGTCGCGGACTAGCCCTAAATTTCCGCACAGATACGCAGTATTTT.

The gene calls are TRBV6-5 and TRBJ1-3; 8 nucleotides agree with TRBD1. Germline CDR1 reads MNHEY; CDR2 reads SVGAGI. The CDR3 is 16 residues long. V was clipped by 4 bases and J by 2 bases; unmatched bases: 7. The CDR3 DNA is TGTGCCAGCAGTTCCAGAGGACAGGGCGCTGGAAACACCATATATTTT. This gives the protein CASSSRGQGAGNTIYF.

The DNA of the CDR3 is TGCGCCAGCTCTAGGGGAGCGGGAGAGGAAAAACTGTTTTTT. Translating it yields CASSRGAGEEKLFF. V is TRBV5-1 and J is TRBJ1-4, with D possibly TRBD1 on 5 matching bases. Trimming left V 7 bases short and J 8 bases short, with 18 bases between. Germline CDR1 SGHRS, CDR2 YFSETQ. The CDR3 contains 14 residues.

The chain carries TRBV12-5 and TRBJ2-3, with D tentatively TRBD1 (6 bases). In germline, CDR1 is LGHNT, CDR2 FRNRAP. CDR3 length: 14 amino acids. V lost 1 base and J lost 7, with 12 bases in between. CDR3 loop: CASGLGEQGHTQYF. As DNA, the CDR3 is TGTGCTAGTGGTTTGGGGGAACAGGGTCATACGCAGTATTTT.

The chain combines TRBV15 with TRBJ1-2, with TRBD1 identical over 8 bases. This CDR3 has 13 amino acids. J was trimmed by 8 bases and V by 3 bases; bases with no gene match: 5. Germline assignment: CDR1 LNHNV and CDR2 YYDKDF (reference sequence). CDR3 nucleotides: TGTGCCACCAGCAGCGAAGACAGGGGAGGCTACACCTTC. Its translation: CATSSEDRGGYTF.

The chain employs TRBV28 and TRBJ1-6; D is ambiguous. Trimming stripped 7 bases from V and 10 bases from J, with 14 bases between. This CDR3 region has 13 residues. Germline lookup yields CDR1 MDHEN and CDR2 SYDVKM. The CDR3 region is CASIEGGGSPLHF. CDR3 bases: TGTGCCAGCATTGAGGGTGGAGGGTCACCCCTCCACTTT. Full variable domain (missing parts from reference TRBV28 and TRBJ1-6): DVKVTQSSRYLVKRTGEKVFLECVQDMDHENMFWYRQDPGLGLRLIYFSYDVKMKEKGDIPEGYSVSREKKERFSLILESASTNQTSMYLCASIEGGGSPLHFGNGTRLTVT.

This rearrangement joins TRBV18 to TRBJ2-3; 7 positions match TRBD2. V shed 3 bases, J shed 4 bases, and the junction held 4 bases outside the gene matches. The length of the CDR3 is 14 residues. Germline loops: CDR1 KGHSH, CDR2 LQKENI. The CDR3 sequence: CASSPGGGADTQYF. CDR3 nucleotides: TGTGCCAGCTCACCTGGGGGGGGTGCAGATACGCAGTATTTT. Together with reference TRBV18 and TRBJ2-3, the CDR3 gives the full variable domain: NAGVMQNPRHLVRRRGQEARLRCSPMKGHSHVYWYRQLPEEGLKFMVYLQKENIIDESGMPKERFSAEFPKEGPSILRIQQVVRGDSAAYFCASSPGGGADTQYFGPGTRLTVL.